Listed here is a single TCR beta chain. Its antigen is not identified. Unmatched junction bases numbered 11, after V lost 4 bases and J lost 4 bases. CDR1 SGHRS and CDR2 YFSETQ come from the germline V gene. This CDR3 comprises 17 residues. This specimen comes from a study of T cell responses to AZD1222 COVID-19 vaccine. Study findings and constraints: The span of vaccine-associated CD4 TCRs extended across spike, with dominance at 160-218 and 743-854.

Profiled with immunoSEQ multiplex PCR; TCRdb holds only in-frame clones, not every one. The sample shows more than 95,000 clones, around nine tenths of them seen only once. The TCR comes from an adult who received the MenACWY meningococcal vaccine as a control. The sequenced sample was peripheral blood, obtained 28 days after the second dose of the MenACWY control vaccine. This chain joins TRBV5-1 and TRBJ1-2; TRBD1 agrees at 12 bases. CDR3 nucleotide sequence: TGCGCCAGCAGCCTCGGGACAGGGGGCAGATTGAGCTATGGCTACACCTTC. Its protein is CASSLGTGGRLSYGYTF.